This entry lists 8 T cell receptor beta chains sequenced from one sample in a study of blood T cell repertoires in COVID-19. The assay was immunoSEQ multiplex PCR, and TCRdb's table has in-frame clones only and misses some. The sample includes about 380,000 clones, around 87% of them seen just once. Sample: PBMCs or T cells enriched from blood (not recorded which). The receptors shown here come from a man aged 25 to 40 who had recovered from COVID-19.

A single count supports this clone. The J gene is TRBJ1-2, the V gene TRBV6-5; TRBD1 aligns across 7 bases. Trimming took 2 bases from V and 3 from J; bases not matched to a gene: 9. CDR3 length equals 16 residues. The germline V gene encodes CDR1 MNHEY and CDR2 SVGAGI. CDR3 loop: CASSYNRGTLDYGYTF. CDR3 coding DNA: TGTGCCAGCAGTTACAACAGGGGAACCCTAGACTATGGCTACACCTTC.

The chain combines TRBV19 with TRBJ1-2; D not certain. Germline V gives CDR1 LNHDA, CDR2 SQIVND (reference sequence). This CDR3 has 14 residues. V was cut by 10 bases and J by 0 bases, with 15 bases left in between. The chain's CDR3 is CATRPGFPNYGYTF. DNA for the CDR3: TGTGCCACCCGTCCGGGATTCCCTAACTATGGCTACACCTTC.

The chain carries TRBV12-5 and TRBJ2-3; 12 bases map to TRBD2. The germline CDR1 and CDR2 sequences are LGHNT and FRNRAP. The ends lost 3 bases at V and 4 bases at J; junction bases unmatched: 5. The CDR3 sequence is 16 residues long. CDR3 nucleotide sequence: TGTGCTAGTGGTTTACTGACTAGCGGGGGATCAGATACGCAGTATTTT. Translating gives CASGLLTSGGSDTQYF.

Of note for this clone: Other DNA sequences in the sample encode the same CDR3. The gene calls are TRBV5-1 and TRBJ1-6, with 7 bases identical to TRBD1. The germline CDR1 and CDR2 sequences are SGHRS and YFSETQ. This CDR3 contains 14 residues. V lost 2 bases and J lost 7; bases outside the gene matches: 3. The CDR3 sequence is CASSLGTENSPLHF. The CDR3 DNA follows: TGCGCCAGCAGCTTAGGGACAGAGAATTCACCCCTCCACTTT.

The chain employs TRBV6-5 and TRBJ1-4, with TRBD1 matching over 7 bases. The CDR3 consists of 13 residues. CDR1 and CDR2 from the germline V gene are MNHEY and SVGAGI. V lost 6 bases to trimming and J lost 5 bases; unmatched junction nucleotides: 3. Written as DNA, the CDR3 is TGTGCCAGCAGAAGGGGGCCGAATGAAAAACTGTTTTTT. Amino acid sequence: CASRRGPNEKLFF.

This clone was seen more than once but under ten times. The J gene is TRBJ1-5, the V gene TRBV30; a weak D match, TRBD1 (6 bases). The V end was cut by 2 bases, the J end by 5 bases, with 13 bases between. There are 14 residues in the CDR3. Germline V gene sequence: CDR1 GTSNPN, CDR2 SVGIG (reference sequence). The CDR3 reads CAWSRREGDQPQHF. In DNA form, the CDR3 reads TGTGCCTGGAGTAGGAGGGAGGGGGATCAGCCCCAGCATTTT.

The chain couples TRBV5-5 to TRBJ2-5; no clear D. V was trimmed by 1 base and J by 5 bases, leaving 6 bases between them. Germline CDR1 reads SGHKS; CDR2 reads YYEKEE (reference sequence). The CDR3 is 12 residues long. The CDR3: CASSLLRETQYF. The CDR3, as DNA: TGTGCCAGCAGCTTGCTTCGGGAGACCCAGTACTTC.

The chain carries TRBV5-8 and TRBJ1-5, with D perhaps matching TRBD1 (5 bases). This CDR3 is built from 17 residues. Between the trimmed V and J ends, which lost 0 bases and 0 bases, there was a span of 13 bases. The germline CDR1 and CDR2 sequences are SGHTS and YDEGEE. CDR3 amino acids: CASSLDPGGDSNQPQHF. CDR3 coding DNA: TGTGCCAGCAGCTTGGATCCGGGGGGAGATAGCAATCAGCCCCAGCATTTT.